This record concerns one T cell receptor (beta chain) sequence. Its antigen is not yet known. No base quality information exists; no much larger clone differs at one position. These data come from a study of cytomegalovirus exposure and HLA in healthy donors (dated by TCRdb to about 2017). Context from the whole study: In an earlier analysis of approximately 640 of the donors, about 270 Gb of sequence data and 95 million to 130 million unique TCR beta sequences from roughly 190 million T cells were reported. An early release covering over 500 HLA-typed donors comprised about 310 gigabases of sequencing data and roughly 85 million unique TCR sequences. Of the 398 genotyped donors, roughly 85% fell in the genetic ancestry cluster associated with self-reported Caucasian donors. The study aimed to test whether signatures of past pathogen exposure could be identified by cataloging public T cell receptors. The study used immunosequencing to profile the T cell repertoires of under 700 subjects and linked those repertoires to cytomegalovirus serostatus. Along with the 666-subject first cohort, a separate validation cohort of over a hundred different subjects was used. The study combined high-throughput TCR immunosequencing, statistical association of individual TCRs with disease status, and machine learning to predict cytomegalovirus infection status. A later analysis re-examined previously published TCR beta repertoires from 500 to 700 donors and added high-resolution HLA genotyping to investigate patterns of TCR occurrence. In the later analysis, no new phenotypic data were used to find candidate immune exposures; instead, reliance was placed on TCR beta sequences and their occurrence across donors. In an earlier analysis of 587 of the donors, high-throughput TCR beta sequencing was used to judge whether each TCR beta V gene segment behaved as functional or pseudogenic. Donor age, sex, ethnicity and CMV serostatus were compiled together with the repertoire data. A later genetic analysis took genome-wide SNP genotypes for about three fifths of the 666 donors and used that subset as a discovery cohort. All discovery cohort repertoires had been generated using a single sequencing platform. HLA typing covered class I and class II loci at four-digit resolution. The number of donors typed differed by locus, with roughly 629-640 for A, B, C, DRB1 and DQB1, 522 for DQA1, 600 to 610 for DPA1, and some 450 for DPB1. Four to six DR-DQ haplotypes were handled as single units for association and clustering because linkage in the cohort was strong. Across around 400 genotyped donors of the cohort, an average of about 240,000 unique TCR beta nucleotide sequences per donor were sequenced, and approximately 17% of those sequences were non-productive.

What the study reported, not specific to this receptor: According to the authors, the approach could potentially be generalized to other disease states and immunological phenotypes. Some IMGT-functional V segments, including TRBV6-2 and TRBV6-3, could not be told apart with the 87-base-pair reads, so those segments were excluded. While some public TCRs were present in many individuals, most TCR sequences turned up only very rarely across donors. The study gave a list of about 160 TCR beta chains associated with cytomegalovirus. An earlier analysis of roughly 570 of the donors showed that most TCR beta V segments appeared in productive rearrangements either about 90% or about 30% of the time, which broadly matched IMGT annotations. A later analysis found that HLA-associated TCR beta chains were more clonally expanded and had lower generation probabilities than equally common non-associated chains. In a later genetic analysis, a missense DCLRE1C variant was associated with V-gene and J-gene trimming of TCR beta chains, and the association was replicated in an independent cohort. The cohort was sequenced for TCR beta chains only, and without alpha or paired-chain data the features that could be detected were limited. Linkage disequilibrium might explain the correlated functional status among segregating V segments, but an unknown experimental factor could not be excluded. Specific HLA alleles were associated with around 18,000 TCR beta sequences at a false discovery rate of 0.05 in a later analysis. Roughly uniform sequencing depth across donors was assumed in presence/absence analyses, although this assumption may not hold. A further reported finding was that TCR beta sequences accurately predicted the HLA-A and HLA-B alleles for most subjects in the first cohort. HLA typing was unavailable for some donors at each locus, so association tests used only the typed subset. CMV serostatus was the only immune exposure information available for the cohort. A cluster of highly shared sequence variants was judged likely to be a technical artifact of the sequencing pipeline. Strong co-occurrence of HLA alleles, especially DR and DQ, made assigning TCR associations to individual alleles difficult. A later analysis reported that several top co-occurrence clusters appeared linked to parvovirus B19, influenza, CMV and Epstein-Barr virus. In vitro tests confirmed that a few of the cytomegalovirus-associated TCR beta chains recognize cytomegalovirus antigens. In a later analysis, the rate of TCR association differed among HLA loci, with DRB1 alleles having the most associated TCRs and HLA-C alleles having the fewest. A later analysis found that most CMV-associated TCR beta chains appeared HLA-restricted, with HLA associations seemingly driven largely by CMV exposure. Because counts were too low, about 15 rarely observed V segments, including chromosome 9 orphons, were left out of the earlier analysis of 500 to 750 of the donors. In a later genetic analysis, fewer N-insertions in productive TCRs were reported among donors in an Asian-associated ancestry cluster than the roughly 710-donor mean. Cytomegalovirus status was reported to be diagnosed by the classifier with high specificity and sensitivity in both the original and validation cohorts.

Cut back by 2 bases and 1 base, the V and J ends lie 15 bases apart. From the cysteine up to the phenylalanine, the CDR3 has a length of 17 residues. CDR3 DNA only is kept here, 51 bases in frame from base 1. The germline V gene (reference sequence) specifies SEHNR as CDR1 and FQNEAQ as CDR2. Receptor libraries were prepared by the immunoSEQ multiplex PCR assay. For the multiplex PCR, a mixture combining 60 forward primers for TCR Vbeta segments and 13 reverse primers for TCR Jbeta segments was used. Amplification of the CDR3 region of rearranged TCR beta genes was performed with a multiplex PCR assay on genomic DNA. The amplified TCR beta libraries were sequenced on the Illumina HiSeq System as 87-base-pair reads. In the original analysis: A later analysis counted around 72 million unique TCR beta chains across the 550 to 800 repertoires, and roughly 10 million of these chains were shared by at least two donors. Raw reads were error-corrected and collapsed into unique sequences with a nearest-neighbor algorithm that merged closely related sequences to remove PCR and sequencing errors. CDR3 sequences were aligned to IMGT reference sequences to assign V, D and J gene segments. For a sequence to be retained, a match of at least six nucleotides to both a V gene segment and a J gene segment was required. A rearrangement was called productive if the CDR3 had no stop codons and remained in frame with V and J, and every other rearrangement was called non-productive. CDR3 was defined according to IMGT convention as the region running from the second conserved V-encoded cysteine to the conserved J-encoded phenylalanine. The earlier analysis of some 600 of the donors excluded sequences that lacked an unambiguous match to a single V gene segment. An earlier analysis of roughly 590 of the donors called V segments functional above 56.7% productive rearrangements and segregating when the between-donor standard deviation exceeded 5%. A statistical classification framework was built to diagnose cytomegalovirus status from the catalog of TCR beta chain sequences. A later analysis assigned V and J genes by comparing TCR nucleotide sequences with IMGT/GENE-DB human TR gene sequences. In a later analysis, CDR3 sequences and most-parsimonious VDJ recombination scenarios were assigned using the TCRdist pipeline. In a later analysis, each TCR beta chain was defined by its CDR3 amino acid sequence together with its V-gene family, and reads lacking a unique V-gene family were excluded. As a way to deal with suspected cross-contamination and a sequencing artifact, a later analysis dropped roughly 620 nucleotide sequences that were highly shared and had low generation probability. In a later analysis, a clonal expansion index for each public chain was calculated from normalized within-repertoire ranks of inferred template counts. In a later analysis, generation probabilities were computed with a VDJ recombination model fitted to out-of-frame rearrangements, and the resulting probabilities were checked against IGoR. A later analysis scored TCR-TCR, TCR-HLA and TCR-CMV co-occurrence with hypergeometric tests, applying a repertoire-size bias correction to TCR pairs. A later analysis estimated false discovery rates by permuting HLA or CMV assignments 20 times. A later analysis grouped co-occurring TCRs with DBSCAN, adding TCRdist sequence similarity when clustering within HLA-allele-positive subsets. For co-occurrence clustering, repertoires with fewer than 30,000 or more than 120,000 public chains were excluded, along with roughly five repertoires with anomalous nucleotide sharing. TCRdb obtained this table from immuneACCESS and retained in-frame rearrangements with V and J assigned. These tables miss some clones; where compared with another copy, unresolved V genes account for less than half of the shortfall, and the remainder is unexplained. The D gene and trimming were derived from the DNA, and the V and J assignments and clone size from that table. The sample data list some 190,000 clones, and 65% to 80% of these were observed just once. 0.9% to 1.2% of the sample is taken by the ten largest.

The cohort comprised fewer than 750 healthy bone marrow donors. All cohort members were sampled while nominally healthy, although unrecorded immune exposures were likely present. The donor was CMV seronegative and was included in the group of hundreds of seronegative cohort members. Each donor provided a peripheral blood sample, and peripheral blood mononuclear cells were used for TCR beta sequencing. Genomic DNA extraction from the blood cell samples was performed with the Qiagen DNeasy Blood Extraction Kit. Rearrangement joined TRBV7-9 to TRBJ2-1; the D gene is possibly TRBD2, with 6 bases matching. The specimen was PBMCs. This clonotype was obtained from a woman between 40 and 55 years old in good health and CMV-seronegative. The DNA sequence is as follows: TGTGCCAGCAGCTTAATTTCAGCGGGTGTATCCTACAATGAGCAGTTCTTC. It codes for CASSLISAGVSYNEQFF.